One and the same sample provided the 23 T cell receptor beta chains below, sequenced in a study of T cell responses to AZD1222 COVID-19 vaccine. Profiled with immunoSEQ multiplex PCR; TCRdb holds only in-frame clones, not every one. Found here are some 170,000 clones, over 85% of them singletons; the top ten hold less than 3%. The sequenced sample was peripheral blood, obtained on day 0 of AZD1222 vaccination. Receptors originate from an adult in good health.

The chain couples TRBV5-1 to TRBJ2-7; 8 bases line up with TRBD1. Germline CDR1 SGHRS, CDR2 YFSETQ. V was pared by 0 bases and J by 7 bases, with 12 bases of the junction left unmatched. The CDR3 runs 16 residues. The CDR3 DNA follows: TGCGCCAGCAGCTTGGAGGGAACAGGGGGTCCTTTGGAGCAGTACTTC. Translation: CASSLEGTGGPLEQYF.

The genes are TRBV27 and TRBJ2-7, with TRBD1 matching 7 bases. The CDR3 has 16 amino acids. The V gene end was trimmed by 5 bases and the J gene end by 0 bases; junction bases not matched to a gene: 10. Germline V gene data show CDR1 as MNHEY and CDR2 as SMNVEV (reference sequence). This chain's CDR3 is CASSSRWGQISYEQYF. CDR3 bases: TGTGCCAGCAGTAGTCGTTGGGGACAGATCTCCTACGAGCAGTACTTC.

The V and J genes are TRBV10-3 and TRBJ2-7; TRBD2 matches at 8 bases. The trim removed 4 bases at V and 6 bases at J, leaving 8 bases unmatched. CDR3 size: 14 residues. In germline, CDR1 is ENHRY, CDR2 SYGVKD. The CDR3 reads CAISAGTSLGEQYF. In nucleotides, the CDR3 is TGTGCCATCAGTGCAGGGACTAGTCTGGGCGAGCAGTACTTC.

This chain connects TRBV19 to TRBJ2-1; D tentatively fits TRBD1 or TRBD2 (6 bases each). CDR3 length: 18 residues. From germline, CDR1 is LNHDA and CDR2 SQIVND (reference sequence). V gave up 7 bases and J gave up 2 bases, with 24 bases separating them. The CDR3 loop is CASINAGQGKGAYNEQFF. CDR3 DNA sequence: TGTGCCAGTATTAATGCGGGACAAGGAAAGGGGGCCTACAATGAGCAGTTCTTC.

The chain employs TRBV5-1 and TRBJ2-5; D is unresolved. The CDR3 sequence is 14 residues long. Germline V lookup: CDR1 SGHRS, CDR2 YFSETQ. The V gene lost 0 bases and the J gene lost 1 base, with 7 bases spanning the gap. The DNA for the CDR3 is TGCGCCAGCAGCTTGGACCAGGTCCAAGAGACCCAGTACTTC. Amino acids: CASSLDQVQETQYF.

The chain joins TRBV3-1 (or the pseudogene TRBV3-2) to TRBJ1-1; D unclear. CDR1 is LGHDT and CDR2 is YNNKEL in the germline V gene (reference sequence). The V end was cut by 5 bases, the J end by 6 bases, with 13 bases between. This CDR3 is built from 13 residues. CDR3 in DNA: TGTGCCAGCAGCTCCTTGACTGGGTCTGAAGCTTTCTTT. Protein: CASSSLTGSEAFF.

The chain has TRBV15 and TRBJ1-5, with D possibly TRBD1 on 6 matching bases. Per germline, CDR1 LNHNV and CDR2 YYDKDF (reference sequence). Between the trimmed V and J ends, which lost 6 bases and 6 bases, there was a span of 12 bases. The CDR3 consists of 13 residues. The CDR3 is CATSPRQVQPQHF. In nucleotides, the CDR3 is TGTGCCACCAGTCCACGACAGGTTCAGCCCCAGCATTTT.

The chain joins TRBV12-5 to TRBJ2-3; D remains unclear. CDR3 length: 15 residues. Germline CDR1 is LGHNT and CDR2 is FRNRAP. V dropped 3 bases and J dropped 2 bases, with 12 bases sitting between them. The CDR3 DNA reads TGTGCTAGTGGTTTAACTACACCAATCACAGATACGCAGTATTTT. Translated: CASGLTTPITDTQYF. Full variable domain (rest looked up from reference TRBV12-5 and TRBJ2-3): DARVTQTPRHKVTEMGQEVTMRCQPILGHNTVFWYRQTMMQGLELLAYFRNRAPLDDSGMPKDRFSAEMPDATLATLKIQPSEPRDSAVYFCASGLTTPITDTQYFGPGTRLTVL.

V usage is TRBV6-4 and J usage is TRBJ2-1; TRBD1 aligns across 7 bases. CDR3 length: 13 residues. The V segment lost 2 bases and the J segment 7 bases; nucleotides outside the gene matches: 2. Germline V gene data show CDR1 as MRHNA and CDR2 as SNTAGT. The CDR3 loop reads CASSDLRGNEQFF. DNA for the CDR3: TGTGCCAGCAGTGACCTCAGGGGGAATGAGCAGTTCTTC.

The chain recombines TRBV25-1 with TRBJ1-1; weak D call: TRBD1 (6 bases). CDR1 and CDR2 from the germline V gene are MGHDK and SYGVNS. The V end was cut by 7 bases, the J end by 4 bases, with 13 bases between. The CDR3 covers 13 residues. Here the CDR3 reads CASKTQGFTEAFF. The CDR3 DNA reads TGTGCCAGCAAAACCCAGGGGTTCACTGAAGCTTTCTTT. The full variable domain, with the rest looked up from reference TRBV25-1 and TRBJ1-1, is EADIYQTPRYLVIGTGKKITLECSQTMGHDKMYWYQQDPGMELHLIHYSYGVNSTEKGDLSSESTVSRIRTEHFPLTLESARPSHTSQYLCASKTQGFTEAFFGQGTRLTVV.

The chain links TRBV6-4 to TRBJ1-1, with 7 bases that match TRBD1. Germline CDR1 reads MRHNA; CDR2 reads SNTAGT. The J segment lost 7 bases and the V segment lost 6 bases, leaving 20 bases of the junction unmatched. This CDR3 has 17 residues. As DNA, the CDR3 is TGTGCCAGCAGCGGTGATAATTGGGCAGGGGGTGGAGGTGAAGCTTTCTTT. Protein product: CASSGDNWAGGGGEAFF.

The genes are TRBV20-1 and TRBJ2-5, with no clear D. Deletions cut 3 bases from V and 1 base from J, with 12 bases between. CDR3 length: 14 residues. Looked up from germline, CDR1 is DFQATT and CDR2 is SNEGSKA (reference sequence). Here the CDR3 reads CSASASSSQETQYF. The CDR3 bases are TGCAGTGCTAGTGCTAGTAGCTCCCAAGAGACCCAGTACTTC.

The chain is built from TRBV7-8 and TRBJ2-1; 10 bases align to TRBD2. From germline, CDR1 is SGHVS and CDR2 FQNEAQ. V shed 4 bases, J shed 6 bases, and the junction held 9 bases outside the gene matches. The CDR3 length is 16 residues. CDR3 in amino acids: CASSWYLAGAGNEQFF. Written as DNA, the CDR3 is TGTGCCAGCAGCTGGTACCTAGCGGGAGCAGGCAATGAGCAGTTCTTC.

The chain combines TRBV24-1 with TRBJ2-1, with D maybe TRBD1 (6 bases). Germline loops: CDR1 KGHDR, CDR2 SFDVKD. This CDR3 comprises 13 residues. Trimming left V 3 bases short and J 6 bases short, with 8 bases between. The CDR3 loop is CATSDGRGNEQFF. The CDR3 nucleotides read TGTGCCACCAGTGATGGCAGGGGCAATGAGCAGTTCTTC.

The V gene is TRBV11-2, the J gene TRBJ1-1; D gene uncertain. This CDR3 region has 14 residues. From germline, CDR1 is SGHAT and CDR2 FQNNGV. Trimming took 1 base from V and 0 from J, leaving 6 bases between them. The CDR3 sequence: CASSLGPLNTEAFF. CDR3 sequence (DNA): TGTGCCAGCAGCTTAGGGCCGCTGAACACTGAAGCTTTCTTT.

The chain recombines TRBV7-9 with TRBJ2-3, with D unresolved. There are 11 residues in the CDR3. Germline V gene data show CDR1 as SEHNR and CDR2 as FQNEAQ (reference sequence). Trimming took off 4 bases at V and 4 bases at J, with 3 bases between the two ends. The CDR3: CASSSPDTQYF. Here the CDR3 DNA reads TGTGCCAGCAGCTCCCCAGATACGCAGTATTTT.

V and J are TRBV4-1 and TRBJ2-2; weak D call: TRBD1 (6 bases). The CDR3 runs 16 residues. Trimming cost V 4 bases and J 4 bases, with 16 bases left between them. Per the germline V gene, CDR1 is MGHRA and CDR2 is YSYEKL. CDR3: CASSRAGTQFTGELFF. The CDR3 DNA is TGCGCCAGCAGCCGAGCCGGGACACAATTCACCGGGGAGCTGTTTTTT.

The rearrangement joins TRBV6-5 to TRBJ1-2; TRBD1 matches 7 bases. Trimming removed 6 bases from V and 8 bases from J; junction bases left unmatched: 9. The CDR3 is 13 amino acids. Germline CDR1 MNHEY, CDR2 SVGAGI. The CDR3 here is CASSYGTAWGYTF. The CDR3 DNA reads TGTGCCAGCAGCTACGGGACAGCCTGGGGCTACACCTTC.

This clone was detected once. The V call is TRBV7-9, the J call TRBJ1-4; 7 bases fit TRBD1. V lost 1 base and J lost 5; bases outside the gene matches: 7. The CDR3 totals 16 residues. Looked up from germline, CDR1 is SEHNR and CDR2 is FQNEAQ (reference sequence). The DNA for the CDR3 is TGTGCCAGCAGCTTAGGTCCGGGCAGGGGGAATGAAAAACTGTTTTTT. Translated, it gives CASSLGPGRGNEKLFF.

J is TRBJ2-7 and V is TRBV16; 14 nucleotides align to TRBD2. The CDR3 spans 13 residues. The V gene end was trimmed by 5 bases and the J gene end by 6 bases; junction bases not matched to a gene: 0. Germline V gives CDR1 KGHSY, CDR2 FQNENV. CDR3 bases: TGTGCCAGCAGCGGACTAGCGGGGGGCGAGCAGTACTTC. Translating it yields CASSGLAGGEQYF.

This clone was observed a few times. Written as DNA, the CDR3 is TGTGCCGTTTCTAGCGGTAGCTACAATGAGCAGTTCTTC. Its protein is CAVSSGSYNEQFF. The chain uses TRBV19 and TRBJ2-1; 7 nucleotides align to TRBD2. The germline gives CDR1 LNHDA, CDR2 SQIVND (reference sequence). The CDR3 has 13 residues. Losses at the gene ends were 11 bases for V and 3 bases for J; bases not matched to a gene: 7. Full variable domain (missing parts from reference TRBV19 and TRBJ2-1): DGGITQSPKYLFRKEGQNVTLSCEQNLNHDAMYWYRQDPGQGLRLIYYSQIVNDFQKGDIAEGYSVSREKKESFPLTVTSAQKNPTAFYLCAVSSGSYNEQFFGPGTRLTVL.

The chain couples TRBV11-3 to TRBJ2-3; D gene uncertain. Looked up from germline, CDR1 is SGHNT and CDR2 is YENEEA. Trimming shortened V by 1 base and J by 0 bases, and 5 bases separated the two germline ends. CDR3 length: 14 residues. Written as DNA, the CDR3 is TGTGCCAGCAGCTTAGGCGGCAGCACAGATACGCAGTATTTT. It encodes CASSLGGSTDTQYF.

This chain links TRBV24-1 with TRBJ1-2, with TRBD1 as a possible D gene (5 bases). CDR1 and CDR2 from the germline V gene are KGHDR and SFDVKD. Deletions cut 4 bases from V and 8 bases from J, with 16 bases between. The CDR3 runs 14 residues. Written as DNA, the CDR3 is TGTGCCACCAGTGAACCCCGGGACGGCCAGGGCTACACCTTC. It is translated as CATSEPRDGQGYTF.